The TCR beta chain described here comes from a study of T cells in Graves' hyperthyroidism and ophthalmopathy. The TCR beta CDR3 regions underwent amplification using RNA transcripts as the source. First-round RT-PCR of the TCR CDR3 relied on the HTBI primer set. TCRdb passed the multiplex PCR reads through MiXCR, listing each CDR3 protein once. The sample records 600,000 to 850,000 distinct CDR3 sequences, about 19% being singletons. This clonotype was found many times. Its antigen is not identified. CDR1 is LGHDT, CDR2 YNNKEL, per germline (reference sequence). V dropped 6 bases and J dropped 5 bases, with 19 bases sitting between them. This CDR3 contains 15 residues. Findings and limits, study-wide: Most thyroid clonotypes with frequency above 0.001 were detected in blood.

Patients with uncontrolled infections, other autoimmune diseases, pregnancy or lactation were excluded. The blood sample was taken at first hyperthyroidism diagnosis, before any ophthalmopathy symptoms. Fresh peripheral blood, around 9.2 ml of it, supplied the PBMCs. The receptor's source is a woman in her forties or fifties with Graves' hyperthyroidism that later progressed to Graves' ophthalmopathy. The gene calls are TRBV3-1 and TRBJ1-2, with D possibly being TRBD1 (6 bases). The sequenced sample consisted of blood. This chain's CDR3 is CASSQGPGEGYGYTF. The DNA for the CDR3 is TGTGCCAGCAGTCAGGGGCCCGGGGAGGGGTATGGCTACACCTTC.